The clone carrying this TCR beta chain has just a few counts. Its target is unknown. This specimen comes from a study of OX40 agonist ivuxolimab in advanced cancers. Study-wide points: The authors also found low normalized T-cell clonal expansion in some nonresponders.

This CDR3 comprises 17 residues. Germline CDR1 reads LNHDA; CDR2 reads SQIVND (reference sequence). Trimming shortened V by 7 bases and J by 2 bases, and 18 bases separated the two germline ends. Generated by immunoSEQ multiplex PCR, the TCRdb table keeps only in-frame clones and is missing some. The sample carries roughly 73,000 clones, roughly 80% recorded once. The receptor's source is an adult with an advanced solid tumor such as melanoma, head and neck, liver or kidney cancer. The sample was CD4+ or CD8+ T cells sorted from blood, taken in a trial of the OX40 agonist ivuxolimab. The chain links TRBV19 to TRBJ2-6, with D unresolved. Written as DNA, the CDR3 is TGTGCCAGTATCCACGCCGGGTCTAAAACTGGGGCCAACGTCCTGACTTTC. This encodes CASIHAGSKTGANVLTF.